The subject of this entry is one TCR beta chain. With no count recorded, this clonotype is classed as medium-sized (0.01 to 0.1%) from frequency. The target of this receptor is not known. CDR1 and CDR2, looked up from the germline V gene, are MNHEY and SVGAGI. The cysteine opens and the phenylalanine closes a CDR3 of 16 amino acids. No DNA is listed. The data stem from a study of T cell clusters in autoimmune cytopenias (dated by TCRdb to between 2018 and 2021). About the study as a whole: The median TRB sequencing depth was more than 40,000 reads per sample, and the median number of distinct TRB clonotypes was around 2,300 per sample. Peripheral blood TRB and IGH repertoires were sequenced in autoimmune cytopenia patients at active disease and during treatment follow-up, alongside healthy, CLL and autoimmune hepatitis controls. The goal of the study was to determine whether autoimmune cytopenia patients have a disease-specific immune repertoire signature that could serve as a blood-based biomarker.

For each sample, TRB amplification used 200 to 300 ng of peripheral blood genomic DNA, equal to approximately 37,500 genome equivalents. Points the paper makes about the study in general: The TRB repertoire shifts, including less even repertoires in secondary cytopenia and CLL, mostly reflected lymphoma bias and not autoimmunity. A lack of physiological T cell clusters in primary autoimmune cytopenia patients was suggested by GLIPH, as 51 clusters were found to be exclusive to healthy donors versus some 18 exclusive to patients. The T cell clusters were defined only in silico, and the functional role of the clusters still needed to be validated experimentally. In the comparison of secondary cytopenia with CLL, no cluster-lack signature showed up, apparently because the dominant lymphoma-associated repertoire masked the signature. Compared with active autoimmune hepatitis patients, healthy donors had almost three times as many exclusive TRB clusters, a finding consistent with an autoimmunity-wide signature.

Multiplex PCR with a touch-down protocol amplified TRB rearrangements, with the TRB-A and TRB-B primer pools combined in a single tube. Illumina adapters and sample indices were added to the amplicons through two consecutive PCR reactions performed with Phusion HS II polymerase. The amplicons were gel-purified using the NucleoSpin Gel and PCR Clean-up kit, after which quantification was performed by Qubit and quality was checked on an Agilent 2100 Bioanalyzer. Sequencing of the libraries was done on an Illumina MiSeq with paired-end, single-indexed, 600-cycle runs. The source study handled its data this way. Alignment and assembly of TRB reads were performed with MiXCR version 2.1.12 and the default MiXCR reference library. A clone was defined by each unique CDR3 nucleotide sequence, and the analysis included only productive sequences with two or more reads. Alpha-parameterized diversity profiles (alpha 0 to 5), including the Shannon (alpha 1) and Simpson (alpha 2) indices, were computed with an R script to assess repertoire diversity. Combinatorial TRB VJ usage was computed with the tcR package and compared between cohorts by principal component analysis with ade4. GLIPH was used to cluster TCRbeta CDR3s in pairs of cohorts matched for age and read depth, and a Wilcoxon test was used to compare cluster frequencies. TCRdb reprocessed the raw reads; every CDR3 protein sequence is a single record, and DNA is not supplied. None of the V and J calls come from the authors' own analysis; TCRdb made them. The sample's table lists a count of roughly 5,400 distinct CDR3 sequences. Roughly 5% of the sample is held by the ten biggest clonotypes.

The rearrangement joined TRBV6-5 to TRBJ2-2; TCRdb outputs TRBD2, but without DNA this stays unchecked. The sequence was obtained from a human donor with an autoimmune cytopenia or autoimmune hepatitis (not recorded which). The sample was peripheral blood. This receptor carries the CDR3 CASSRGLSINTGELFF.